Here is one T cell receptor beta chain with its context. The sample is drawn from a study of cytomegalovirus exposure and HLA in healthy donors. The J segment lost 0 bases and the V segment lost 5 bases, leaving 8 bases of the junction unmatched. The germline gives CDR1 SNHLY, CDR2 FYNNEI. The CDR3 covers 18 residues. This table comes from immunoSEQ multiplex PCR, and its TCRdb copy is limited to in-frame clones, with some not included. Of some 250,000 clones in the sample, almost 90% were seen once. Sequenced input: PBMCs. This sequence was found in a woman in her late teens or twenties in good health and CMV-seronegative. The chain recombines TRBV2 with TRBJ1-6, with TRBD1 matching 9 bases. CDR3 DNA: TGTGCCAGCAGTCCCGGGACAGGGTCGAGCTCCTATAATTCACCCCTCCACTTT. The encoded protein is CASSPGTGSSSYNSPLHF.